Below are 18 T cell receptor beta chains sequenced from a single sample in a study of blood T cell repertoires in COVID-19. TCRdb's table, derived via immunoSEQ multiplex PCR, lists solely in-frame clones and lacks some. Altogether 85,000 or so clones are present, about nine tenths being singletons, with the ten largest covering roughly 30%. The specimen sequenced was peripheral blood. Receptors originate from a man aged 45-65 years with active or convalescent COVID-19.

The chain links TRBV7-2 to TRBJ2-1; a weak D match, TRBD1 (5 bases). Looked up from germline, CDR1 is SGHTA and CDR2 is FQGNSA. Trimming removed 5 bases at V and 12 bases at J, with 14 bases between. This CDR3 spans 12 amino acids. The CDR3, as DNA: TGTGCCAGCAGCCCGACAGTTCTGGTGCAGTTCTTC. Amino acids: CASSPTVLVQFF.

This chain links TRBV5-4 with TRBJ2-1; tentatively, D is TRBD2 (5 bases). Germline CDR1 is SGHNT and CDR2 is YYREEE (reference sequence). CDR3 length: 16 amino acids. V was clipped by 5 bases and J by 6 bases, with 21 bases between them. This CDR3 reads CASSPNSRGAPNEQFF. In DNA form, the CDR3 reads TGTGCCAGCAGTCCGAATTCCCGGGGAGCCCCCAATGAGCAGTTCTTC. Supplemented by reference TRBV5-4 and TRBJ2-1, the full variable domain reads ETGVTQSPTHLIKTRGQQVTLRCSSQSGHNTVSWYQQALGQGPQFIFQYYREEENGRGNFPPRFSGLQFPNYSSELNVNALELDDSALYLCASSPNSRGAPNEQFFGPGTRLTVL.

This clone was seen once. This chain joins TRBV25-1 and TRBJ1-1; 8 bases are shared with TRBD1. The trim removed 1 base at V and 6 bases at J, leaving 7 bases unmatched. The germline gives CDR1 MGHDK, CDR2 SYGVNS. The CDR3 sequence is 15 residues long. The CDR3 protein is CASSESTGEASEAFF. The DNA of the CDR3 is TGTGCCAGCAGTGAATCGACAGGGGAGGCATCTGAAGCTTTCTTT.

The genes are TRBV27 and TRBJ1-4, with D perhaps matching TRBD1 (6 bases). Germline CDR1 is MNHEY and CDR2 is SMNVEV (reference sequence). V dropped 2 bases and J dropped 4 bases, with 8 bases sitting between them. The CDR3 has 14 residues. CDR3 amino acids: CASSLGQSNEKLFF. CDR3 DNA sequence: TGTGCCAGCAGTTTAGGACAGAGTAATGAAAAACTGTTTTTT.

The genes are TRBV7-6 and TRBJ2-3; 13 bases agree with TRBD2. CDR3 length equals 18 residues. Losses at the gene ends were 2 bases for V and 5 bases for J; bases not matched to a gene: 10. Germline V gives CDR1 SGHVS, CDR2 FNYEAQ. The CDR3: CASSLRATSGGAGDTQYF. CDR3 in DNA: TGTGCCAGCAGCTTACGGGCTACTAGCGGGGGGGCCGGAGATACGCAGTATTTT.

This sequence joins TRBV14 and TRBJ1-1; D is perhaps TRBD1 (5 bases). The CDR3 is 12 amino acids. V was pared by 3 bases and J by 5 bases, with 7 bases between. Germline CDR1 is SGHDN and CDR2 is FVKESK. CDR3 residues: CASSHGGTEAFF. The CDR3 DNA reads as TGTGCCAGCAGCCACGGGGGGACTGAAGCTTTCTTT.

The J gene is TRBJ1-4, the V gene TRBV27, with 9 bases lining up with TRBD1. With 5 bases clipped from V and 5 bases from J, the junction kept 6 bases outside the gene matches. Per the germline V gene, CDR1 is MNHEY and CDR2 is SMNVEV (reference sequence). CDR3 length: 15 amino acids. The DNA for the CDR3 is TGTGCCAGCAGTGAATACAGGGGGCGGAATGAAAAACTGTTTTTT. Amino acid sequence: CASSEYRGRNEKLFF.

This clone was seen a handful of times. The chain is built from TRBV11-2 and TRBJ2-3; a weak D match, TRBD2 (6 bases). Germline values: CDR1 SGHAT, CDR2 FQNNGV. This CDR3 has 19 residues. The V and J ends lost 2 bases and 2 bases respectively, with 23 bases between them. As DNA, the CDR3 is TGTGCCAGCAGCTTACCGTACACGGCTACTAGCTATAACACAGATACGCAGTATTTT. Protein product: CASSLPYTATSYNTDTQYF. Combining the CDR3 with reference TRBV11-2 and TRBJ2-3 gives the whole variable domain EAGVAQSPRYKIIEKRQSVAFWCNPISGHATLYWYQQILGQGPKLLIQFQNNGVVDDSQLPKDRFSAERLKGVDSTLKIQPAKLEDSAVYLCASSLPYTATSYNTDTQYFGPGTRLTVL.

CDR3 loop: CASSGTTGELFF. CDR3 coding DNA: TGTGCCAGCAGCGGGACTACCGGGGAGCTGTTTTTT. The chain carries TRBV5-8 and TRBJ2-2, with D possibly TRBD2 on 6 matching bases. Per the germline V gene, CDR1 is SGHTS and CDR2 is YDEGEE. This CDR3 has 12 residues. V shed 4 bases and J shed 5 bases, with 6 bases lying between them.

The chain is built from TRBV7-8 and TRBJ2-3; 7 positions match TRBD2. The CDR3 contains 16 residues. Per the germline V gene, CDR1 is SGHVS and CDR2 is FQNEAQ. V lost 6 bases to trimming and J lost 1 base; unmatched junction nucleotides: 10. The CDR3 bases are TGTGCCAGCAGTCGGGGGACTACCCCAGGCACAGATACGCAGTATTTT. Encoded protein: CASSRGTTPGTDTQYF.

The V and J genes are TRBV21-1 and TRBJ1-5; no check of the table's D call, TRBD1, against the DNA was made. TRBV21-1 is shown as a pseudogene. This CDR3 region has 14 residues. CDR3 bases: TGTGCCAGCAGCCCCTCCAGGAGCAATCAGCCCCAGCATTTT. As protein: CASSPSRSNQPQHF.

The CDR3 reads CSVSGEYNYEQYF. CDR3 in DNA: TGCAGCGTCTCCGGGGAGTACAACTACGAGCAGTACTTC. The chain employs TRBV29-1 and TRBJ2-7, with D possibly matching TRBD2 (5 bases). Trimming cost V 6 bases and J 3 bases, with 15 bases left between them. Looked up from germline, CDR1 is SQVTM and CDR2 is ANQGSEA. The CDR3 runs to 13 residues.

The rearrangement uses TRBV5-1 and TRBJ1-1, with 8 positions matching TRBD1. J was trimmed by 7 bases and V by 0 bases; bases with no gene match: 5. Germline lookup yields CDR1 SGHRS and CDR2 YFSETQ. The CDR3 runs to 14 residues. Here the CDR3 reads CASSLETGVIEAFF. The CDR3 nucleotides read TGCGCCAGCAGCTTGGAGACAGGGGTAATTGAAGCTTTCTTT.

V usage is TRBV5-6 and J usage is TRBJ1-4, with 7 positions matching TRBD1. V shed 4 bases, J shed 4 bases, and the junction held 10 bases outside the gene matches. The length of the CDR3 is 16 residues. Germline V gives CDR1 SGHDT, CDR2 YYEEEE. CDR3 region: CASSPSGQADNEKLFF. The CDR3 DNA reads as TGTGCCAGCAGCCCGAGCGGACAGGCGGATAATGAAAAACTGTTTTTT.

The V and J genes are TRBV20-1 and TRBJ2-3, with D perhaps TRBD2 (5 bases). From germline, CDR1 is DFQATT and CDR2 SNEGSKA (reference sequence). V was clipped by 3 bases and J by 1 base, with 11 bases between them. This CDR3 comprises 14 residues. For the CDR3, the DNA is TGCAGTGCTAGTATGCGGGCCCGCACAGATACGCAGTATTTT. This gives the protein CSASMRARTDTQYF.

This clone was observed once. The gene calls are TRBV5-1 and TRBJ2-2; D is perhaps TRBD1 (6 bases). Germline V gene sequence: CDR1 SGHRS, CDR2 YFSETQ. Deletions cut 6 bases from V and 5 bases from J, with 14 bases between. There are 14 residues in the CDR3. This chain's CDR3 is CASTDGGGTGELFF. The CDR3 region has the DNA TGCGCCAGCACCGATGGGGGCGGAACCGGGGAGCTGTTTTTT.

V gene TRBV5-1 combines with J gene TRBJ2-5; no reliable D call. This CDR3 has 16 amino acids. Deletions cut 1 base from V and 3 bases from J, with 16 bases between. The germline gives CDR1 SGHRS, CDR2 YFSETQ. The CDR3 DNA sequence: TGCGCCAGCAGCTTGTTGCCTCCACGGCAGGAAGAGACCCAGTACTTC. Encoded protein: CASSLLPPRQEETQYF.

Only a few counts were recorded for this clone. The chain has TRBV5-1 and TRBJ1-4; TRBD1 matches 10 bases. From germline, CDR1 is SGHRS and CDR2 YFSETQ. This CDR3 spans 15 amino acids. V shed 0 bases and J 8 bases; nucleotides not matched to a gene: 4. CDR3: CASSLGTGGSEKLFF. The CDR3 nucleotides are TGCGCCAGCAGCTTGGGGACAGGGGGTAGCGAAAAACTGTTTTTT. The full variable domain, its missing parts supplied by reference TRBV5-1 and TRBJ1-4, is KAGVTQTPRYLIKTRGQQVTLSCSPISGHRSVSWYQQTPGQGLQFLFEYFSETQRNKGNFPGRFSGRQFSNSRSEMNVSTLELGDSALYLCASSLGTGGSEKLFFGSGTQLSVL.